The entry below describes one T cell receptor beta chain. Source study methods: For nucleated cells, counts were estimated from reference gene primer amplification. The repertoire was sequenced with immunoSEQ multiplex PCR; TCRdb's copy has only in-frame clones and lacks some. That table gives V, J and clone size, and the DNA gave D and trimming. The profile shows tens of thousands of clones, 85% to 90% of them singletons. This sample stems from a study of blood T cell repertoires in COVID-19. Across the whole study: There were acute and convalescent COVID-19 samples, and they came from the United States, Italy and Spain.

This clonotype was obtained from a human donor in a cohort sampled during active COVID-19. The sample taken for sequencing was peripheral blood.

CDR3 DNA: TGCGCCAGCAGCTTGGTGTCAGGATTTAGCACCGGGGAGCTGTTTTTT. This sequence encodes CASSLVSGFSTGELFF. This chain uses TRBV5-1 with TRBJ2-2; D ambiguous. Trimming took off 0 bases at V and 4 bases at J, with 13 bases between the two ends. The germline V gene encodes CDR1 SGHRS and CDR2 YFSETQ. The CDR3 is 16 amino acids.